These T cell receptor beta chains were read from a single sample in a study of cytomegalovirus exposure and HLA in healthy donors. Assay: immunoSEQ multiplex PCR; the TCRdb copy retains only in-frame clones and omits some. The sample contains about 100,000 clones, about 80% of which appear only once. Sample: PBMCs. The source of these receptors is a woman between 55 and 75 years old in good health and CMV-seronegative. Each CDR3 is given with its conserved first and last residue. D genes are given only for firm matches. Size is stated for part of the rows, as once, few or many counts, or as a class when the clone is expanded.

CDR3aa: CASSLPRAAEQYF
CDR3nt: TGTGCCAGTAGTTTACCCCGCGCGGCCGAGCAGTACTTC
abundance: -
v_gene: TRBV28
d_gene: -
j_gene: TRBJ2-7

CDR3aa: CAWATGGFQPQHF
CDR3nt: TGTGCCTGGGCAACAGGGGGCTTTCAGCCCCAGCATTTT
abundance: -
v_gene: TRBV30
d_gene: TRBD1
j_gene: TRBJ1-5

CDR3aa: CASSSRTDNEQFF
CDR3nt: TGTGCCAGCAGCTCCCGGACAGACAATGAGCAGTTCTTC
abundance: few
v_gene: TRBV7-2
d_gene: -
j_gene: TRBJ2-1

CDR3aa: CASSLQGTYEQYF
CDR3nt: TGTGCCAGCAGCTTGCAGGGAACCTACGAGCAGTACTTC
abundance: -
v_gene: TRBV5-5
d_gene: -
j_gene: TRBJ2-7

CDR3aa: CASSLGQSHQPQHF
CDR3nt: TGTGCCAGCAGTTTGGGACAGAGCCATCAGCCCCAGCATTTT
abundance: -
v_gene: TRBV7-6
d_gene: TRBD1
j_gene: TRBJ1-5

CDR3aa: CASSLGHSSYNEQFF
CDR3nt: TGCGCCAGCAGCTTGGGACACAGCTCCTACAATGAGCAGTTCTTC
abundance: once
v_gene: TRBV5-1
d_gene: -
j_gene: TRBJ2-1

CDR3aa: CASSTGLAGGASYEQYF
CDR3nt: TGCGCCAGCAGCACGGGACTAGCGGGGGGAGCCTCCTACGAGCAGTACTTC
abundance: -
v_gene: TRBV10-2
d_gene: TRBD2
j_gene: TRBJ2-7

CDR3aa: CASSGRLVLDTQYF
CDR3nt: TGTGCCAGTAGCGGCCGACTAGTTCTGGATACGCAGTATTTT
abundance: -
v_gene: TRBV19
d_gene: -
j_gene: TRBJ2-3

CDR3aa: CASSPTDRPSSYEQYF
CDR3nt: TGTGCCAGTAGTCCCACAGACAGGCCTTCCTCCTACGAGCAGTACTTC
abundance: -
v_gene: TRBV19
d_gene: -
j_gene: TRBJ2-7

CDR3aa: CATKQGPTNEKLFF
CDR3nt: TGTGCCACCAAACAGGGACCAACTAATGAAAAACTGTTTTTT
abundance: -
v_gene: TRBV19
d_gene: -
j_gene: TRBJ1-4

CDR3aa: CSVPLAGSYNEQFF
CDR3nt: TGCAGCGTTCCCTTGGCGGGTAGCTACAATGAGCAGTTCTTC
abundance: -
v_gene: TRBV29-1
d_gene: -
j_gene: TRBJ2-1

CDR3aa: CASSPGQGAAGELFF
CDR3nt: TGCGCCAGCAGCCCTGGGCAGGGGGCAGCCGGGGAGCTGTTTTTT
abundance: -
v_gene: TRBV10-2
d_gene: TRBD1
j_gene: TRBJ2-2

CDR3aa: CASTRGPTYYGYTF
CDR3nt: TGTGCCAGCACTAGGGGGCCAACTTACTATGGCTACACCTTC
abundance: -
v_gene: TRBV6-5
d_gene: TRBD1
j_gene: TRBJ1-2

CDR3aa: CASSVARTGGSYGYTF
CDR3nt: TGTGCCAGCAGCGTAGCTAGGACAGGGGGAAGCTATGGCTACACCTTC
abundance: few
v_gene: TRBV9
d_gene: TRBD1
j_gene: TRBJ1-2

CDR3aa: CASSAGLAGTDTQYF
CDR3nt: TGTGCCAGCAGCGCGGGACTAGCGGGCACAGATACGCAGTATTTT
abundance: -
v_gene: TRBV6-1
d_gene: TRBD2
j_gene: TRBJ2-3

CDR3aa: CASSPQRGPTNEQFF
CDR3nt: TGTGCCAGCTCACCACAAAGGGGGCCCACTAATGAGCAGTTCTTC
abundance: -
v_gene: TRBV18
d_gene: TRBD1
j_gene: TRBJ2-1

CDR3aa: CASSWGQGDEQYF
CDR3nt: TGCGCCAGCAGCTGGGGACAGGGTGACGAGCAGTACTTC
abundance: -
v_gene: TRBV5-1
d_gene: TRBD1
j_gene: TRBJ2-7

CDR3aa: CASSLVPGRAGELFF
CDR3nt: TGTGCCAGCAGCCTGGTGCCAGGGAGGGCCGGGGAGCTGTTTTTT
abundance: -
v_gene: TRBV6-4
d_gene: TRBD2
j_gene: TRBJ2-2

CDR3aa: CASSDPTGANTGELFF
CDR3nt: TGTGCCAGCAGTGACCCGACAGGGGCGAACACCGGGGAGCTGTTTTTT
abundance: -
v_gene: TRBV2
d_gene: TRBD1
j_gene: TRBJ2-2

CDR3aa: CASSHPSSGRNQPQHF
CDR3nt: TGTGCCAGCAGCCACCCATCTTCGGGGAGGAATCAGCCCCAGCATTTT
abundance: few
v_gene: TRBV7-9
d_gene: -
j_gene: TRBJ1-5

CDR3aa: CASSGERASGGETQYF
CDR3nt: TGTGCCAGCAGCGGGGAGCGGGCCTCGGGGGGGGAGACCCAGTACTTC
abundance: once
v_gene: TRBV5-6
d_gene: TRBD2
j_gene: TRBJ2-5

CDR3aa: CASSFNSGYEQYF
CDR3nt: TGTGCCAGCAGTTTCAACTCGGGTTACGAGCAGTACTTC
abundance: -
v_gene: TRBV6-6
d_gene: -
j_gene: TRBJ2-7

CDR3aa: CASSEYGGYEQPQHF
CDR3nt: TGTGCCAGCAGTGAATACGGCGGGTACGAGCAGCCCCAGCATTTT
abundance: -
v_gene: TRBV2
d_gene: -
j_gene: TRBJ1-5

CDR3aa: CSSSLGGTGLDTEAFF
CDR3nt: TGTTCCAGCAGCTTAGGGGGGACAGGTCTTGACACTGAAGCTTTCTTT
abundance: -
v_gene: TRBV7-9
d_gene: TRBD1
j_gene: TRBJ1-1

CDR3aa: CASSSSMGLQETQYF
CDR3nt: TGTGCCAGCAGTTCATCGATGGGCCTCCAAGAGACCCAGTACTTC
abundance: -
v_gene: TRBV27
d_gene: -
j_gene: TRBJ2-5

CDR3aa: CASSLRDRVEAFF
CDR3nt: TGCGCCAGCAGCCTCCGGGACAGGGTTGAAGCTTTCTTT
abundance: -
v_gene: TRBV5-1
d_gene: TRBD1
j_gene: TRBJ1-1

CDR3aa: CASSVLLVVAQHF
CDR3nt: TGTGCCAGCAGTGTGCTGCTGGTTGTAGCCCAGCATTTT
abundance: -
v_gene: TRBV2
d_gene: -
j_gene: TRBJ1-5

CDR3aa: CASSSGGDTQYF
CDR3nt: TGTGCCAGCAGTTCAGGGGGAGATACGCAGTATTTT
abundance: -
v_gene: TRBV6-4
d_gene: TRBD1
j_gene: TRBJ2-3

CDR3aa: CASSVLRLAEDNEQFF
CDR3nt: TGTGCCAGCAGTGTGCTCCGACTAGCGGAGGACAATGAGCAGTTCTTC
abundance: few
v_gene: TRBV6-1
d_gene: TRBD2
j_gene: TRBJ2-1

CDR3aa: CASSLNRGKNQPQHF
CDR3nt: TGTGCCAGCAGCTTAAACAGGGGGAAAAATCAGCCCCAGCATTTT
abundance: few
v_gene: TRBV11-2
d_gene: TRBD1
j_gene: TRBJ1-5

CDR3aa: CASSVGTGSSPLHF
CDR3nt: TGTGCCAGCAGCGTAGGGACAGGGAGTTCACCCCTCCACTTT
abundance: -
v_gene: TRBV9
d_gene: TRBD1
j_gene: TRBJ1-6

CDR3aa: CASSTAQLAGGRRDETQYF
CDR3nt: TGTGCCAGCAGCACCGCCCAACTAGCGGGGGGGCGAAGGGACGAGACCCAGTACTTC
abundance: -
v_gene: TRBV7-9
d_gene: TRBD2
j_gene: TRBJ2-5

CDR3aa: CASSQDRLAGGNEQFF
CDR3nt: TGCGCCAGCAGCCAAGATCGACTAGCGGGAGGGAATGAGCAGTTCTTC
abundance: -
v_gene: TRBV4-1
d_gene: TRBD2
j_gene: TRBJ2-1

CDR3aa: CASSTIYPGEGTEAFF
CDR3nt: TGCGCCAGCAGCACAATCTACCCAGGGGAGGGCACTGAAGCTTTCTTT
abundance: -
v_gene: TRBV4-3
d_gene: -
j_gene: TRBJ1-1

CDR3aa: CASSLGGGNEKLFF
CDR3nt: TGTGCCAGCAGCCTGGGGGGAGGTAATGAAAAACTGTTTTTT
abundance: few
v_gene: TRBV11-2
d_gene: -
j_gene: TRBJ1-4

CDR3aa: CASSQTSIEQFF
CDR3nt: TGCGCCAGCAGCCAAACTAGCATTGAGCAGTTCTTC
abundance: -
v_gene: TRBV4-1
d_gene: -
j_gene: TRBJ2-1

CDR3aa: CASSLSLAGGSYEQYF
CDR3nt: TGTGCCAGCAGTTTATCTCTAGCGGGGGGCTCCTACGAGCAGTACTTC
abundance: -
v_gene: TRBV27
d_gene: TRBD2
j_gene: TRBJ2-7

CDR3aa: CASSQVASGTQETQYF
CDR3nt: TGCGCCAGCAGCCAAGTGGCTAGCGGAACCCAAGAGACCCAGTACTTC
abundance: few
v_gene: TRBV4-3
d_gene: TRBD2
j_gene: TRBJ2-5

CDR3aa: CASSQDWGSRGGEQYF
CDR3nt: TGCGCCAGCAGCCAAGATTGGGGGAGTCGCGGGGGTGAGCAGTACTTC
abundance: -
v_gene: TRBV4-3
d_gene: TRBD2
j_gene: TRBJ2-7

CDR3aa: CASSQDMAGGGTEAFF
CDR3nt: TGCGCCAGCAGCCAAGATATGGCCGGCGGGGGAACTGAAGCTTTCTTT
abundance: -
v_gene: TRBV4-3
d_gene: -
j_gene: TRBJ1-1

CDR3aa: CASSIRVAGLTYNEQFF
CDR3nt: TGTGCCAGTAGTATAAGGGTAGCGGGTCTTACCTACAATGAGCAGTTCTTC
abundance: -
v_gene: TRBV19
d_gene: TRBD2
j_gene: TRBJ2-1

CDR3aa: CASSFDRAETQYF
CDR3nt: TGTGCCAGCAGCTTTGACAGGGCGGAGACCCAGTACTTC
abundance: -
v_gene: TRBV5-4
d_gene: TRBD1
j_gene: TRBJ2-5

CDR3aa: CASSPGTFNYGYTF
CDR3nt: TGTGCCAGTAGTCCGGGGACATTTAACTATGGCTACACCTTC
abundance: -
v_gene: TRBV19
d_gene: -
j_gene: TRBJ1-2

CDR3aa: CAISESVSGSGDTQYF
CDR3nt: TGTGCCATCAGTGAGTCGGTTAGCGGGAGCGGAGATACGCAGTATTTT
abundance: -
v_gene: TRBV10-3
d_gene: TRBD2
j_gene: TRBJ2-3

CDR3aa: CASSLGTGRNQPQHF
CDR3nt: TGCGCCAGCAGCTTGGGGACAGGGCGCAATCAGCCCCAGCATTTT
abundance: -
v_gene: TRBV5-1
d_gene: TRBD1
j_gene: TRBJ1-5

CDR3aa: CAISDGGARGYTF
CDR3nt: TGTGCCATCAGTGATGGGGGGGCGCGGGGCTACACCTTC
abundance: -
v_gene: TRBV10-3
d_gene: -
j_gene: TRBJ1-2

CDR3aa: CAWGTEYEQYF
CDR3nt: TGTGCCTGGGGTACAGAGTACGAGCAGTACTTC
abundance: once
v_gene: TRBV30
d_gene: -
j_gene: TRBJ2-7

CDR3aa: CAWAGTGASYGYTF
CDR3nt: TGTGCCTGGGCCGGGACAGGGGCTAGCTATGGCTACACCTTC
abundance: -
v_gene: TRBV30
d_gene: TRBD1
j_gene: TRBJ1-2

CDR3aa: CASSRQGGEKLFF
CDR3nt: TGTGCCAGCAGTCGACAGGGTGGGGAAAAACTGTTTTTT
abundance: few
v_gene: TRBV2
d_gene: TRBD1
j_gene: TRBJ1-4

CDR3aa: CASSFQGAEETQYF
CDR3nt: TGCGCCAGCAGCTTTCAGGGGGCGGAGGAGACCCAGTACTTC
abundance: few
v_gene: TRBV5-1
d_gene: TRBD1
j_gene: TRBJ2-5

CDR3aa: CASSPSRGVWSGYTF
CDR3nt: TGTGCCAGCAGCCCCTCCAGGGGGGTTTGGAGCGGCTACACCTTC
abundance: -
v_gene: TRBV7-2
d_gene: TRBD1
j_gene: TRBJ1-2

CDR3aa: CASSLGPGTGPEAFF
CDR3nt: TGTGCCAGCAGCTTGGGACCGGGGACAGGGCCTGAAGCTTTCTTT
abundance: -
v_gene: TRBV5-4
d_gene: TRBD1
j_gene: TRBJ1-1